The clone carrying this TCR beta chain is a singleton in its sample. The sample comes from a study of technical replicates of blood from a few donors. The method was immunoSEQ multiplex PCR; TCRdb's version includes in-frame clones alone and lacks a portion of them. The data show 87,000 or so clones, about 91% seen once. Germline CDR1 and CDR2: SNHLY and FYNNEI. The CDR3 consists of 17 residues. The J segment lost 5 bases and the V segment lost 7 bases, leaving 15 bases of the junction unmatched. This receptor was obtained from a human donor in good health. Sequencing was carried out using T cells isolated from PBMCs. The rearrangement joins TRBV2 to TRBJ2-2, with TRBD1 matching 8 bases. The CDR3 DNA sequence: TGTGCCAGCACCGCCCCAGGGGGCGCCCCCAGGACCGGGGAGCTGTTTTTT. It yields the protein CASTAPGGAPRTGELFF.